This T cell receptor beta chain comes out of a study of regulatory T cells in long-lasting Graves disease. Arm-PCR of CDR3 regions with iRepertoire HTBI primers generated TCR beta libraries. MiXCR, applied by TCRdb to the multiplex PCR reads, yields one record per CDR3 protein. Here the sample spans 450,000 or so distinct CDR3 sequences, less than 25% being singletons. The time point is: persistent/refractory GD, antithyroid drugs over 5 years with positive TRAb. The TCR library used RNA extracted from PBMCs. The patients were drawn from one endocrinology department in Xi'an, China. The table lists this clonotype with a count of one. Germline assignment: CDR1 SNHLY and CDR2 FYNNEI. The CDR3 has 13 amino acids. V dropped 11 bases and J dropped 0; count of bases not matched to a gene: 6.

The specimen was peripheral blood mononuclear cells (PBMCs), collected when the disease was refractory, from a patient treated with antithyroid drugs. The J gene is TRBJ1-2, the V gene TRBV2; 7 nucleotides line up with TRBD1. The sequence derives from a female donor with Graves disease. The CDR3 DNA is TGTGCCGGTCGGACAGGCGCTAACTATGGCTACACCTTC. This translates into CAGRTGANYGYTF.